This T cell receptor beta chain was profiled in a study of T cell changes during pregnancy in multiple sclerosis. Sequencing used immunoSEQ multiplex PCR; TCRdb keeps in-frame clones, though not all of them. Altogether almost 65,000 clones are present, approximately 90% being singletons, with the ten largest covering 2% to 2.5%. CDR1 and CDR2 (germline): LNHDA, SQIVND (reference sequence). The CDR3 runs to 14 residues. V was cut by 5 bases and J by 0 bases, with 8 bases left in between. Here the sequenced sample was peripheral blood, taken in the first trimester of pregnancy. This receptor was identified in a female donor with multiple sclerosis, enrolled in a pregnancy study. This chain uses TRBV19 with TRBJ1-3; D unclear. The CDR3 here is CASSRQASGNTIYF. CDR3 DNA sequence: TGTGCCAGTAGTCGGCAGGCCTCTGGAAACACCATATATTTT.